The clone carrying this T cell receptor beta chain was found once. As yet, its antigen is unknown. This record belongs to a study of OX40 agonist ivuxolimab in advanced cancers. Whole-study results and caveats: Relative to CD4+, CD8+ T cells held more expanded clones on average. Within 6 weeks, CD4+ and CD8+ blood T cells expanded clonally at 0.1 to 3.0 mg/kg.

The CDR3 totals 15 residues. The germline V gene has CDR1 SGHDN and CDR2 FVKESK. V gave up 2 bases and J gave up 3 bases, with 13 bases separating them. TCRdb's table, derived via immunoSEQ multiplex PCR, lists solely in-frame clones and lacks some. The data contain tens of thousands of clones, 70% to 90% of them singletons. Source: CD4+ or CD8+ T cells sorted from blood, taken in a trial of the OX40 agonist ivuxolimab. The origin of this receptor is an adult with an advanced solid tumor such as melanoma, head and neck, liver or kidney cancer. V is TRBV14 and J is TRBJ1-1; TRBD1 is a possible D gene (5 bases). The CDR3 is CASSQFGAGYTEAFF. In DNA, the CDR3 is TGTGCCAGCAGCCAATTCGGGGCGGGGTACACTGAAGCTTTCTTT.